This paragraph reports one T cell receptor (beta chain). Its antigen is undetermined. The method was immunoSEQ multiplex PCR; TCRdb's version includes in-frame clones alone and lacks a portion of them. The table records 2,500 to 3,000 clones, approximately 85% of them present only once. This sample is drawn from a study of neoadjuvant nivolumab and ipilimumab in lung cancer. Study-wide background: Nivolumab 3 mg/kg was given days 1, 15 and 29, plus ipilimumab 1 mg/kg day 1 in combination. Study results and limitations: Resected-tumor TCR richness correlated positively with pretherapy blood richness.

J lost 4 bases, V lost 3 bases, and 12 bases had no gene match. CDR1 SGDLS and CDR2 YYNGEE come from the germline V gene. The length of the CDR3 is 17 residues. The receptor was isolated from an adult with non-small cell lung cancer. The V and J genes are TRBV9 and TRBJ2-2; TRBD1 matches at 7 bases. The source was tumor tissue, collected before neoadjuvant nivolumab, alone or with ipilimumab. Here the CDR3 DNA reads TGTGCCAGCAGCGCCAAGACAGGGCACCCGATCACCGGGGAGCTGTTTTTT. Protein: CASSAKTGHPITGELFF.